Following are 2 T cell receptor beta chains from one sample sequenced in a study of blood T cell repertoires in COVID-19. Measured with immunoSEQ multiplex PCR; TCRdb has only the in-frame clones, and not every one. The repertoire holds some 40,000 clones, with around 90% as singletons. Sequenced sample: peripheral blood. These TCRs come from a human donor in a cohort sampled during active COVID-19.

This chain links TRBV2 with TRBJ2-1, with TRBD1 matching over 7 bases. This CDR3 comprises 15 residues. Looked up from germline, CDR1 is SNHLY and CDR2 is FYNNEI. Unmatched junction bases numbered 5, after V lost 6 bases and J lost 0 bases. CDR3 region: CASRDRSSSYNEQFF. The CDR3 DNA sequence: TGTGCCAGCAGGGACAGGTCGAGCTCCTACAATGAGCAGTTCTTC.

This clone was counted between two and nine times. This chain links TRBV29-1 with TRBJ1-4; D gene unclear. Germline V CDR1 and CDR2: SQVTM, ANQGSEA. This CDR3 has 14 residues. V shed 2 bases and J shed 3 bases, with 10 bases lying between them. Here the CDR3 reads CSVELPGSNEKLFF. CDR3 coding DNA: TGCAGCGTTGAATTGCCGGGGTCTAATGAAAAACTGTTTTTT.